This T cell receptor beta chain appears in the sequencing data of a study of cytomegalovirus exposure and HLA in healthy donors. Study outcomes and limitations: Relative to equally common others, HLA-associated TCR beta chains showed greater clonal expansion in a later analysis.

To note about this clone: The antigen remains unidentified.

The germline gives CDR1 SGHKS, CDR2 YYEKEE (reference sequence). The CDR3 extends over 16 amino acids. With 4 bases clipped from V and 2 bases from J, the junction kept 11 bases outside the gene matches. 13 Jbeta primers and 60 Vbeta primers were used for the PCR. Clones were sequenced by immunoSEQ multiplex PCR, and TCRdb holds only the in-frame ones, with some missing. There are 150,000 to 200,000 clones in the sample; 55% to 70% occur only once, and 2.8% lies in the top ten. The gene calls are TRBV5-5 and TRBJ1-2, with 7 bases identical to TRBD1. This TCR derives from a woman aged 40-49 years in good health and CMV-seropositive. Specimen: PBMCs. The CDR3 nucleotides are TGTGCCAGCAGCCCCGGGACAGAGGTGTGGAACTATGGCTACACCTTC. Its translation: CASSPGTEVWNYGYTF.